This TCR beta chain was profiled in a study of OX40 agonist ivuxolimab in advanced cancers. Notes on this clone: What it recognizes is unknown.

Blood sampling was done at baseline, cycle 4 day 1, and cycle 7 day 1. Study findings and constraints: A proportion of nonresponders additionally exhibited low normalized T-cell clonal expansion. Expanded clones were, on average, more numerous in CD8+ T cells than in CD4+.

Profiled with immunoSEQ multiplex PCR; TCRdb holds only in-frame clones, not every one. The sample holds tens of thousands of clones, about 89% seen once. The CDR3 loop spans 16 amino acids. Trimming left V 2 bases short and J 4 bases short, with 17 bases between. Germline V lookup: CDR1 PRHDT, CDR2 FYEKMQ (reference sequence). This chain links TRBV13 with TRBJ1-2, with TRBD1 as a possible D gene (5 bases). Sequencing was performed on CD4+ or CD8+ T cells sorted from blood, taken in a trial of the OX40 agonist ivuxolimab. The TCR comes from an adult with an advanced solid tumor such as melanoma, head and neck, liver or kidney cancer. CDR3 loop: CASSLTPGLYPYGYTF. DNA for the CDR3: TGTGCCAGCAGCTTAACCCCAGGGTTGTACCCCTATGGCTACACCTTC. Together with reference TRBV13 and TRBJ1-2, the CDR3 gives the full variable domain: AAGVIQSPRHLIKEKRETATLKCYPIPRHDTVYWYQQGPGQDPQFLISFYEKMQSDKGSIPDRFSAQQFSDYHSELNMSSLELGDSALYFCASSLTPGLYPYGYTFGSGTRLTVV.